One sample yielded the 21 T cell receptor beta chains listed below, sequenced in a study of cytomegalovirus exposure and HLA in healthy donors (TCRdb year 2017). The library relied on the immunoSEQ multiplex PCR assay. The multiplex PCR relied on a mix of 60 forward primers for TCR Vbeta segments and 13 reverse primers for TCR Jbeta segments. TCRdb carries this immuneACCESS record with in-frame sequences only. Its versions omit some clonotypes, under half of them owing to an unresolved V gene in the studies checked, with the rest unexplained. This sample gives 100,000 to 150,000 clones in total; roughly 80% of them show up just once. Around 3.6% of the sample lies in the top ten. Sequenced input: PBMCs. The origin of the receptors is a middle-aged woman in good health and CMV-seronegative.

The V and J genes are TRBV6-5 and TRBJ1-1, with a possible D match to TRBD1 (5 bases). Germline CDR1 reads MNHEY; CDR2 reads SVGAGI. V lost 8 bases and J lost 7, with 20 bases in between. The CDR3 totals 14 residues. The CDR3 DNA sequence: TGTGCCAGCTTTCTCCCGACAGCGCCATTTGAAGCTTTCTTT. It specifies CASFLPTAPFEAFF.

The chain employs TRBV2 and TRBJ2-7; the D gene is possibly TRBD1 (6 bases). In germline, CDR1 is SNHLY, CDR2 FYNNEI. This CDR3 region has 13 residues. The V and J ends lost 7 bases and 0 bases respectively, with 10 bases between them. The CDR3 reads CASTGTYSYEQYF. CDR3 in DNA: TGTGCCAGCACCGGGACATACTCCTACGAGCAGTACTTC.

In DNA, the CDR3 is TGTGCCAGCAGTCCCCGACAGGAAACCTACGAGCAGTACTTC. Protein: CASSPRQETYEQYF. The chain combines TRBV27 with TRBJ2-7, with a weak D call TRBD1 (6 bases). The CDR3 runs to 14 residues. CDR1 and CDR2 from the germline V gene are MNHEY and SMNVEV (reference sequence). The ends were cut back, 5 bases at V and 2 bases at J, with 13 bases in the middle.

The rearrangement uses TRBV15 and TRBJ1-2, with D hard to call. This CDR3 is built from 14 residues. In germline, CDR1 is LNHNV, CDR2 YYDKDF (reference sequence). Trimming stripped 1 base from V and 0 bases from J, with 6 bases between. CDR3 amino acids: CATSRGTTNYGYTF. CDR3 DNA sequence: TGTGCCACCAGCAGAGGCACTACTAACTATGGCTACACCTTC.

This clone was found a few times. The chain carries TRBV2 and TRBJ2-5; unclear D gene. The end of the DNA fits TRBJ2-7 better, so the J call may be wrong. The germline gives CDR1 SNHLY, CDR2 FYNNEI. This CDR3 is built from 12 residues. As DNA, the CDR3 is TGTGCCAGCAGTCCCTCTAGCTACGAGCAGTACTTC. Protein product: CASSPSSYEQYF.

The rearrangement uses TRBV7-2 and TRBJ2-1; D is ambiguous. Germline loops: CDR1 SGHTA, CDR2 FQGNSA. The V gene lost 3 bases and the J gene lost 8 bases, with 14 bases spanning the gap. The CDR3 extends over 14 amino acids. CDR3 coding DNA: TGTGCCAGCAGCTTCTCTCTTTCCGGGTATGAGCAGTTCTTC. Translated, it gives CASSFSLSGYEQFF.

This sequence joins TRBV7-2 and TRBJ2-5; a weak D match, TRBD1 (5 bases). The length of the CDR3 is 13 residues. CDR1 is SGHTA, CDR2 FQGNSA, per germline. V shed 3 bases and J shed 5 bases, with 10 bases lying between them. CDR3 sequence: CASSLQGRETQYF. CDR3 in DNA: TGTGCCAGCAGCTTGCAGGGTCGGGAGACCCAGTACTTC.

This chain links TRBV11-2 with TRBJ2-7, with 8 positions matching TRBD2. This CDR3 is 14 amino acids long. J was trimmed by 2 bases and V by 5 bases; bases with no gene match: 5. The germline CDR1 and CDR2 sequences are SGHAT and FQNNGV. The CDR3 spells CASSRSGNAYEQYF. DNA for the CDR3: TGTGCCAGCAGCCGTAGCGGGAATGCCTACGAGCAGTACTTC.

This clone was seen more than once but under ten times. This chain links TRBV6-5 with TRBJ1-1; D is perhaps TRBD1 (6 bases). The CDR3 is 15 residues long. Trimming took off 6 bases at V and 4 bases at J, with 18 bases between the two ends. Per germline, CDR1 MNHEY and CDR2 SVGAGI. The CDR3 DNA reads TGTGCCAGCAGCCGCGGGGGCTGGAGGAGCACTGAAGCTTTCTTT. Protein: CASSRGGWRSTEAFF.

The V call is TRBV6-5, the J call TRBJ1-1; D gene unclear. This CDR3 spans 15 amino acids. V was clipped by 0 bases and J by 1 base, with 9 bases between them. Germline CDR1 and CDR2: MNHEY and SVGAGI. The CDR3 DNA reads TGTGCCAGCAGTTACTCGAGTACTGGGAACACTGAAGCTTTCTTT. It codes for CASSYSSTGNTEAFF.

The V and J genes are TRBV27 and TRBJ2-2; 7 bases fit TRBD1. There are 17 residues in the CDR3. Germline V CDR1 and CDR2: MNHEY, SMNVEV (reference sequence). J gave up 1 base and V 5 bases, and 10 bases lay outside the gene matches. The CDR3 bases are TGTGCCAGCAGTCTCCCCCTGGGGACAGAGAACACCGGGGAGCTGTTTTTT. It translates to CASSLPLGTENTGELFF.

This rearrangement joins TRBV19 to TRBJ1-1, with TRBD1 matching 7 bases. The germline CDR1 and CDR2 sequences are LNHDA and SQIVND (reference sequence). The CDR3 loop spans 15 amino acids. With V trimmed by 4 bases and J by 4 bases, 9 bases remained unmatched. The CDR3 DNA follows: TGTGCCAGTAGTACCTTGACAGGGTCGGGCACTGAAGCTTTCTTT. It yields the protein CASSTLTGSGTEAFF.

The chain has TRBV6-6 and TRBJ2-1; 9 nucleotides line up with TRBD2. CDR1 and CDR2 from the germline V gene are MNHNY and SVGAGI (reference sequence). The CDR3 extends over 16 amino acids. J was trimmed by 7 bases and V by 6 bases; bases with no gene match: 13. The chain's CDR3 is CASRPPKAGGNNEQFF. CDR3 DNA sequence: TGTGCCAGCAGACCCCCTAAAGCGGGAGGAAATAATGAGCAGTTCTTC.

This chain links TRBV14 with TRBJ2-7; maybe TRBD1 (5 bases). Trimming took 4 bases from V and 0 from J, leaving 10 bases between them. In germline, CDR1 is SGHDN, CDR2 FVKESK. The CDR3 totals 14 residues. CDR3 coding DNA: TGTGCCAGCAGCCCACAAGGGGTCTCCTACGAGCAGTACTTC. Translation: CASSPQGVSYEQYF.

A few counts support this clone. The V gene is TRBV5-6, the J gene TRBJ1-1; D is unclear. This CDR3 comprises 14 residues. Germline V gene data show CDR1 as SGHDT and CDR2 as YYEEEE. V was clipped by 1 base and J by 1 base, with 8 bases between them. The CDR3 DNA follows: TGTGCCAGCAGCTTGTACAGAGAGAACACTGAAGCTTTCTTT. Translating it yields CASSLYRENTEAFF.

The rearrangement uses TRBV28 and TRBJ1-5, with 7 bases that match TRBD1. The CDR3 spans 13 residues. Germline values: CDR1 MDHEN, CDR2 SYDVKM. The V and J ends lost 8 bases and 3 bases, in that order; junction bases with no gene match: 4. As DNA, the CDR3 is TGTGCCAGCTACAGGGGATTCAATCAGCCCCAGCATTTT. Its protein is CASYRGFNQPQHF. Full variable domain (missing parts from reference TRBV28 and TRBJ1-5): DVKVTQSSRYLVKRTGEKVFLECVQDMDHENMFWYRQDPGLGLRLIYFSYDVKMKEKGDIPEGYSVSREKKERFSLILESASTNQTSMYLCASYRGFNQPQHFGDGTRLSIL.

The V gene is TRBV5-1, the J gene TRBJ2-7, with 7 bases lining up with TRBD2. Trimming cost V 0 bases and J 7 bases; bases outside gene matches: 10. There are 15 residues in the CDR3. Germline V gene sequence: CDR1 SGHRS, CDR2 YFSETQ. CDR3 in amino acids: CASSLVGGRVGEQYF. CDR3 nucleotide sequence: TGCGCCAGCAGCTTGGTGGGCGGGAGAGTAGGGGAGCAGTACTTC.

V and J are TRBV4-2 and TRBJ2-2; weak D call: TRBD1 (5 bases). The ends were cut back, 4 bases at V and 4 bases at J, with 16 bases in the middle. CDR3 length: 16 amino acids. Germline V gene lookup returns CDR1 LGHNA and CDR2 YNFKEQ. Here the CDR3 DNA reads TGTGCCAGCAGCCCCCGGACACTGGCGAGCACCGGGGAGCTGTTTTTT. The encoded protein is CASSPRTLASTGELFF.

The V gene is TRBV19, the J gene TRBJ2-2; tentative D call: TRBD1 (6 bases). The CDR3 runs 15 residues. Germline CDR1 is LNHDA and CDR2 is SQIVND (reference sequence). V lost 6 bases, J lost 6 bases, and 17 bases lay in between. In DNA form, the CDR3 reads TGTGCCAGTAGCCTAGGGGGTCCCTCGGCCGGGGAGCTGTTTTTT. It yields the protein CASSLGGPSAGELFF.

The chain recombines TRBV7-9 with TRBJ2-5, with a weak D call TRBD2 (5 bases). The V end was cut by 2 bases, the J end by 1 base, with 8 bases between. CDR1 is SEHNR and CDR2 is FQNEAQ in the germline V gene (reference sequence). This CDR3 has 14 amino acids. CDR3 nucleotide sequence: TGTGCCAGCAGCTTAATACTAGGCCAAGAGACCCAGTACTTC. Its translation: CASSLILGQETQYF.

The rearrangement joins TRBV5-1 to TRBJ2-3; 11 bases are a match to TRBD2. After removal of 3 bases from V and 6 bases from J, the junction contained 9 bases not matched to a gene. The CDR3 is 16 residues long. Germline V CDR1 and CDR2: SGHRS, YFSETQ. The CDR3 sequence: CASSSTSGGFQDTQYF. The CDR3 nucleotides read TGCGCCAGCAGCTCTACTAGCGGGGGTTTCCAGGATACGCAGTATTTT.